A selection of T cell receptor beta chains follows, all from one sample in a study of blood T cell repertoires in COVID-19. Profiling relied on immunoSEQ multiplex PCR, and the TCRdb table lists in-frame clones only, not all of them. This table has under 100,000 clones, over 80% appearing once. The sequenced sample was peripheral blood. These receptor sequences come from a human donor in a cohort sampled during active COVID-19. CDR3s include the opening cysteine and the closing phenylalanine or tryptophan. The D gene is left open where the match is weak. The size entry is marked missing in some rows and otherwise reads once, few, many or a size class.

j_call clone_size d_call v_call cdr3_nt cdr3_aa
TRBJ1-2 NA NA TRBV7-2 TGTGCCAGCAGCTTAGTCAGGGAAGGCTACACCTTC CASSLVREGYTF
TRBJ1-4 NA TRBD1 TRBV20-1 TGCAGTGCCCACAGGGGAGAAAAACTGTTTTTT CSAHRGEKLFF
TRBJ2-7 NA NA TRBV29-1 TGCAGCGTGCAGGGTTTGGACACCCCCTACGAGCAGTACTTC CSVQGLDTPYEQYF
TRBJ2-2 NA TRBD2 TRBV7-7 TGTGCCAGCAGCCCCTCAGCGACTAGCGGGAGTGGGGAGCTGTTTTTT CASSPSATSGSGELFF
TRBJ2-5 NA TRBD2 TRBV6-5 TGTGCCAGCAGTTCGGCTAGCGGGAGCGTGGGAGAGACCCAGTACTTC CASSSASGSVGETQYF
TRBJ2-7 NA TRBD1 TRBV3-1/TRBV3-2 TGTGCCACGGGACAGGGGTGGGAGCAGTACTTC CATGQGWEQYF
TRBJ2-1 NA NA TRBV11-2 TGTGCCAGCAGCTTATTAGGCAGGGGCAATGAGCAGTTCTTC CASSLLGRGNEQFF
TRBJ1-2 NA NA TRBV3-1/TRBV3-2 TGTGCCAGCAGCCAAGATGAGGAGGTGAACACCTTC CASSQDEEVNTF
TRBJ2-1 NA NA TRBV30 TGTGCCTGGAGTGTTGTCCAGTCTGGCGGTGAGCAGTTCTTC CAWSVVQSGGEQFF
TRBJ2-7 NA TRBD1 TRBV9 TGTGCCACCGGGACAGACAACGAGCAGTACTTC CATGTDNEQYF
TRBJ2-1 NA NA TRBV24-1 TGTGCCACCAGTGGGACAACCTACAATGAGCAGTTCTTC CATSGTTYNEQFF
TRBJ1-3 NA NA TRBV6-5 TGTGCCACCAAAGACAGTTCCCAAGTAGGAAACACCATATATTTT CATKDSSQVGNTIYF
TRBJ2-1 once NA TRBV15 TGTGCCACCAGCAGAGGGGGGGAAGTTCGCAATGAGCAGTTCTTC CATSRGGEVRNEQFF
TRBJ1-1 NA NA TRBV29-1 TGCAGCGGGATGAAAGCACTGAGGGACACTGAAGCTTTCTTT CSGMKALRDTEAFF
TRBJ2-3 NA TRBD2 TRBV5-4 TGTGCCAGCAGCCCCGGGACTAGCGGGAGTAGAGATACGCAGTATTTT CASSPGTSGSRDTQYF
TRBJ2-7 NA TRBD2 TRBV3-1/TRBV3-2 TGTGCCAGCAGCCTCGGCGGGAGTTCATACGAGCAGTACTTC CASSLGGSSYEQYF
TRBJ1-1 NA TRBD1 TRBV19 TGTGCCAGTAGTATAGAGAATTCCAGGGGGCTCATGAACACTGAAGCTTTCTTT CASSIENSRGLMNTEAFF
TRBJ2-7 NA NA TRBV15 TGTGCCACCAGCAGGACGGAGACGGTAAACTACGAGCAGTACTTC CATSRTETVNYEQYF
TRBJ2-2 NA TRBD2 TRBV28 TGTGCCAGCAGGACTAGCGGGAGGGTCGGGGAGCTGTTTTTT CASRTSGRVGELFF
TRBJ2-3 NA NA TRBV27 TGTGCCAGCAGTTTGAGGGAAGCCGCCACAGATACGCAGTATTTT CASSLREAATDTQYF
TRBJ1-3 NA NA TRBV10-3 TGTGCCATCAGTGAGCAGGTGATCGGAAACACCATATATTTT CAISEQVIGNTIYF
TRBJ2-5 NA NA TRBV5-1 TGCGCCAGCAGCTCCCGACACTCCTCGCAAGAGACCCAGTACTTC CASSSRHSSQETQYF
TRBJ1-1 NA NA TRBV3-1/TRBV3-2 TGTGCCAGCAGCCAAGACAGGGCGAACACTGAAGCTTTCTTT CASSQDRANTEAFF
TRBJ2-7 few NA TRBV2 TGTGCCAGCAGGGCCGGACTAATCTCCTACGAGCAGTACTTC CASRAGLISYEQYF
TRBJ1-2 NA NA TRBV5-6 TGTGCCAGCGAGGAGTGGGCTAACTATGGCTACACCTTC CASEEWANYGYTF
TRBJ1-2 few NA TRBV6-1 TGTGCCAGCAGTGAAGGAACAGGGCTGGGAGGCTACACCTTC CASSEGTGLGGYTF
TRBJ2-5 NA TRBD1 TRBV13 TGTGCCAGCAGCCTAGGGGGCAAGGAGACCCAGTACTTC CASSLGGKETQYF
TRBJ1-6 NA NA TRBV5-1 TGCGCCAGCAGTATTGAGGGCTCCTATAATTCACCCCTCCACTTT CASSIEGSYNSPLHF
TRBJ2-1 NA TRBD2 TRBV10-2 TGCGCCAGCGGGCTTTCTAGCGGGAGGGCCAATGAGCAGTTCTTC CASGLSSGRANEQFF
TRBJ2-7 NA NA TRBV28 TGTGCCAGCAGCCCGGGGTCCTACGAGCAGTACTTC CASSPGSYEQYF
TRBJ1-1 NA NA TRBV5-1 TGCGCCAGCAGCATCCGAGGCGGATTATACACTGAAGCTTTCTTT CASSIRGGLYTEAFF
TRBJ1-2 NA TRBD1 TRBV29-1 TGCAGCGTTCGACTCGGGACAGACTATGGCTACACCTTC CSVRLGTDYGYTF
TRBJ2-5 once NA TRBV9 TGTGCCAGCAGCTCCGGGGAGGGGGGAGAGACCCAGTACTTC CASSSGEGGETQYF
TRBJ2-6 NA TRBD1 TRBV5-1 TGCGCCAGCAGAGGGACAGGGATGGCTGGGGCCAACGTCCTGACTTTC CASRGTGMAGANVLTF
TRBJ2-1 NA TRBD2 TRBV7-2 TGTGCCAGCAGCCTTCAAGCGGGAGGGGATGAGCAGTTCTTC CASSLQAGGDEQFF
TRBJ1-6 NA NA TRBV10-3 TGTGCCATCAGTGCGGGACAACTTAATTCACCCCTCCACTTT CAISAGQLNSPLHF
TRBJ2-5 NA TRBD2 TRBV10-2 TGCGCCAGCACCGAGCGGGAGGGGGTGGGAGAGACCCAGTACTTC CASTEREGVGETQYF
TRBJ2-7 NA NA TRBV21-1 NA CASSLAVARGSYEQYF
TRBJ2-3 NA TRBD2 TRBV27 TGTGCCAGCAGTTTATCGCCGGCGGGAGTCAAATTAGATACGCAGTATTTT CASSLSPAGVKLDTQYF
TRBJ2-3 NA NA TRBV5-1 TGCGCCAGCAGAGCCCAGGGATCGACAGATACGCAGTATTTT CASRAQGSTDTQYF
TRBJ1-2 NA NA TRBV7-2 TGTGCCAGCAGCTTAGCGGGGGGTGCGGGGGTCAATGGCTACACCTTC CASSLAGGAGVNGYTF
TRBJ2-7 NA TRBD2 TRBV7-2 TGTGCCAGCAGTTTCCCCGGGAGGCGCTACGAGCAGTACTTC CASSFPGRRYEQYF
TRBJ1-3 NA NA TRBV2 TGTGCCAGCACGGAGGGATCTGGAAACACCATATATTTT CASTEGSGNTIYF
TRBJ2-6 NA TRBD1 TRBV24-1 TGTGCCACCAGTGATTTAAATACAGGGGCTGGGGCCAACGTCCTGACTTTC CATSDLNTGAGANVLTF
TRBJ1-3 NA TRBD1 TRBV6-5 TGTGCCAGCAGTTACACTCAAACAGGGGGCGAAAACACCATATATTTT CASSYTQTGGENTIYF
TRBJ2-7 NA TRBD1 TRBV24-1 TGTGCCACCAGTGGACCCAGGGGGTACGAGCAGTACTTC CATSGPRGYEQYF
TRBJ1-3 once NA TRBV7-9 TGTGCCAGCAGCTTAGACAGGGCTGGAAACACCATATATTTT CASSLDRAGNTIYF
TRBJ2-1 NA NA TRBV7-9 TGTGCCAGCAGCCGGGCAGGGAATGAGCAGTTCTTC CASSRAGNEQFF
TRBJ2-5 NA TRBD2 TRBV7-2 TGTGCCAGCAGCTCCGGACTAGCGGGAGTACGGAAAGAGACCCAGTACTTC CASSSGLAGVRKETQYF
TRBJ1-2 NA NA TRBV28 TGTGCCAGCAGTCCCGGACAGCCCTATGGCTACACCTTC CASSPGQPYGYTF
TRBJ1-5 NA TRBD1 TRBV7-2 TGTGCCAGCAGCCTCCAGGGGGGCTTTTCCAATCCGCCCCAGCATTTT CASSLQGGFSNPPQHF
TRBJ1-1 NA TRBD1 TRBV10-3 TGTGCCATCAGTGAGTCCGGGACAGCGAACACTGAAGCTTTCTTT CAISESGTANTEAFF
TRBJ1-6 NA TRBD1 TRBV7-8 TGTGCCAGCAGCCAGGGACAGGGCCTCTATAATTCACCCCTCCACTTT CASSQGQGLYNSPLHF
TRBJ1-2 NA TRBD1 TRBV6-6 TGTGCCAGCAGTTCGACAGGGAGTGGCTACACCTTC CASSSTGSGYTF
TRBJ2-1 NA NA TRBV19 TGTGCCAGTAAAATAGCGGAGGGAGTTGAGCAGTTCTTC CASKIAEGVEQFF
TRBJ1-5 few TRBD1 TRBV7-3 TGTGCCAGCAGCTTCCGGGACAGCCGAAGCAGCAATCAGCCCCAGCATTTT CASSFRDSRSSNQPQHF
TRBJ2-1 NA TRBD2 TRBV29-1 TGCAGCGTTGAGAATAGCGGGAGATCCGGCTACAATGAGCAGTTCTTC CSVENSGRSGYNEQFF
TRBJ1-4 NA NA TRBV3-1/TRBV3-2 TGTGCCAGCAGCCAAGAAGCGGCAGGGGACGAAAAACTGTTTTTT CASSQEAAGDEKLFF
TRBJ1-6 NA NA TRBV9 TGTGCCAGCAGCGCAGGGGATAATTCACCCCTCCACTTT CASSAGDNSPLHF
TRBJ2-7 NA NA TRBV18 TGTGCCAGCTCGCGACAGGAAAACGAGCAGTACTTC CASSRQENEQYF